These 24 T cell receptor beta chains were all obtained from the same sample, sequenced in a study of cytomegalovirus exposure and HLA in healthy donors. It was with 60 Vbeta and 13 Jbeta primers that the PCR ran. Data came from immunoSEQ multiplex PCR; TCRdb stores just in-frame clones and leaves some out. The sample includes about 55,000 clones, roughly 85% seen only once; the top ten take approximately 1.4%. Source material: PBMCs. These receptors came from a man aged 25-45 years in good health and CMV-seronegative.

This rearrangement joins TRBV7-2 to TRBJ1-1; a possible D gene is TRBD1 (6 bases). This CDR3 has 15 amino acids. In germline, CDR1 is SGHTA, CDR2 FQGNSA. Trimming removed 1 base from V and 0 bases from J, with 9 bases in between. The CDR3 here is CASSLGGGMNTEAFF. DNA of the CDR3: TGTGCCAGCAGCTTAGGGGGGGGCATGAACACTGAAGCTTTCTTT. The full variable domain, in which reference TRBV7-2 and TRBJ1-1 provide the parts outside the CDR3, is GAGVSQSPSNKVTEKGKDVELRCDPISGHTALYWYRQSLGQGLEFLIYFQGNSAPDKSGLPSDRFSAERTGGSVSTLTIQRTQQEDSAVYLCASSLGGGMNTEAFFGQGTRLTVV.

This clone was observed a single time. The chain has TRBV6-5 and TRBJ2-7; a possible D gene is TRBD1 (6 bases). Germline CDR1 reads MNHEY; CDR2 reads SVGAGI. This CDR3 has 15 amino acids. Between the trimmed V and J ends, which lost 2 bases and 0 bases, there was a span of 11 bases. The CDR3 reads CASSYTGFSSYEQYF. The CDR3 coding sequence is TGTGCCAGCAGTTACACAGGGTTTAGCTCCTACGAGCAGTACTTC.

This clone was seen a single time. V and J are TRBV6-5 and TRBJ2-4; D possibly corresponds to TRBD1 (6 bases). Trimming took off 6 bases at V and 3 bases at J, with 15 bases between the two ends. The germline CDR1 and CDR2 sequences are MNHEY and SVGAGI. The CDR3 is 15 amino acids. This CDR3 is CASSPQGHGKNIQYF. The CDR3 bases are TGTGCCAGCAGCCCCCAGGGGCATGGCAAAAACATTCAGTACTTC.

This chain joins TRBV5-4 and TRBJ2-7; tentatively, D is TRBD2 (6 bases). Trimming stripped 0 bases from V and 7 bases from J, with 11 bases between. The CDR3 loop spans 13 amino acids. Per germline, CDR1 SGHNT and CDR2 YYREEE (reference sequence). CDR3 sequence reads: CASSLGGAGEQYF. CDR3 nucleotide sequence: TGTGCCAGCAGCTTGGGGGGAGCGGGTGAGCAGTACTTC.

This chain joins TRBV6-5 and TRBJ2-3; D might be TRBD2 (6 bases). V gave up 4 bases and J gave up 2 bases, with 10 bases separating them. The CDR3 sequence is 14 residues long. In germline, CDR1 is MNHEY, CDR2 SVGAGI. The CDR3: CASSWGLATDTQYF. The CDR3, as DNA: TGTGCCAGCAGTTGGGGACTGGCCACAGATACGCAGTATTTT.

The CDR3 region is CASSAQPPAGNEQFF. CDR3 nucleotide sequence: TGTGCCAGCAGTGCACAACCACCCGCAGGGAATGAGCAGTTCTTC. This chain connects TRBV27 to TRBJ2-1, with a tentative D call TRBD1 (5 bases). V was trimmed by 5 bases and J by 7 bases, leaving 18 bases between them. Germline lookup yields CDR1 MNHEY and CDR2 SMNVEV (reference sequence). The CDR3 contains 15 residues.

This sequence joins TRBV28 and TRBJ1-2; 8 bases line up with TRBD1. The CDR3 has 16 residues. CDR1 and CDR2 from the germline V gene are MDHEN and SYDVKM. The V gene end was trimmed by 5 bases and the J gene end by 8 bases; junction bases not matched to a gene: 16. The CDR3 loop reads CASSPPHDRGLGGYTF. CDR3 sequence (DNA): TGTGCCAGCAGTCCCCCCCATGACAGGGGCTTGGGAGGCTACACCTTC.

The CDR3 DNA is TGTGCCAGCTCTCAGGTACCCGGGACAGGGGTATCTAATTCACCCCTCCACTTT. Translated, it gives CASSQVPGTGVSNSPLHF. This sequence joins TRBV18 and TRBJ1-6; TRBD1 matches 10 bases. V lost 6 bases to trimming and J lost 6 bases; unmatched junction nucleotides: 14. CDR1 is KGHSH, CDR2 LQKENI, per germline. CDR3 length: 18 residues.

The chain has TRBV11-2 and TRBJ2-7; D gene uncertain. This CDR3 region has 13 residues. V was clipped by 3 bases and J by 1 base, with 7 bases between them. Looked up from germline, CDR1 is SGHAT and CDR2 is FQNNGV. CDR3 bases: TGTGCCAGCAGCTTCGAGTTTTCCTACGAGCAGTACTTC. The encoded protein is CASSFEFSYEQYF.

The chain employs TRBV15 and TRBJ2-1, with a weak D call TRBD2 (5 bases). Germline values: CDR1 LNHNV, CDR2 YYDKDF (reference sequence). With 5 bases removed from V and 14 bases from J, the gap between germline ends came to 22 bases. The CDR3 is made up of 14 amino acids. CDR3 protein: CATSGGGFGGSEFF. The CDR3 DNA is TGTGCCACCAGCGGAGGAGGTTTTGGAGGTTCGGAGTTCTTC. The full variable domain, with the rest looked up from reference TRBV15 and TRBJ2-1, is DAMVIQNPRYQVTQFGKPVTLSCSQTLNHNVMYWYQQKSSQAPKLLFHYYDKDFNNEADTPDNFQSRRPNTSFCFLDIRSPGLGDTAMYLCATSGGGFGGSEFFGPGTRLTVL.

The V gene is TRBV20-1, the J gene TRBJ2-3; D gene unclear. The CDR3 sequence is 11 residues long. Germline V gene data show CDR1 as DFQATT and CDR2 as SNEGSKA (reference sequence). Trimming stripped 6 bases from V and 4 bases from J, with 8 bases between. The CDR3 region is CSAVSPDTQYF. The CDR3 DNA follows: TGCAGTGCCGTTTCCCCAGATACGCAGTATTTT.

Turning to this clone: This sample includes further DNA sequences coding for the same CDR3. The chain is built from TRBV7-2 and TRBJ1-1; D perhaps matches TRBD1 (5 bases). The CDR3 length is 15 residues. Trimming left V 2 bases short and J 1 base short, with 11 bases between. The germline CDR1 and CDR2 sequences are SGHTA and FQGNSA. CDR3 sequence (DNA): TGTGCCAGCAGCTTAAGGCAGGGCGGGAACACTGAAGCTTTCTTT. Residues: CASSLRQGGNTEAFF. Based on the CDR3 plus reference TRBV7-2 and TRBJ1-1, the full variable domain is GAGVSQSPSNKVTEKGKDVELRCDPISGHTALYWYRQSLGQGLEFLIYFQGNSAPDKSGLPSDRFSAERTGGSVSTLTIQRTQQEDSAVYLCASSLRQGGNTEAFFGQGTRLTVV.

This chain joins TRBV4-1 and TRBJ2-2; 11 nucleotides agree with TRBD1. Germline CDR1 and CDR2: MGHRA and YSYEKL. The V segment lost 0 bases and the J segment 6 bases; nucleotides outside the gene matches: 3. The CDR3 extends over 16 amino acids. CDR3 protein: CASSQDPGQGAGELFF. The CDR3 region has the DNA TGCGCCAGCAGCCAAGATCCGGGACAGGGGGCCGGGGAGCTGTTTTTT.

The table lists this clone with a count of one. The chain has TRBV25-1 and TRBJ1-1, with D tentatively TRBD1 (6 bases). This CDR3 region has 13 residues. V was pared by 2 bases and J by 3 bases, with 7 bases between. Germline V CDR1 and CDR2: MGHDK, SYGVNS. Written as DNA, the CDR3 is TGTGCCAGCAGTGAACAGGGGTACACTGAAGCTTTCTTT. It encodes CASSEQGYTEAFF. Full variable domain (rest looked up from reference TRBV25-1 and TRBJ1-1): EADIYQTPRYLVIGTGKKITLECSQTMGHDKMYWYQQDPGMELHLIHYSYGVNSTEKGDLSSESTVSRIRTEHFPLTLESARPSHTSQYLCASSEQGYTEAFFGQGTRLTVV.

This clone was seen a handful of times. The chain uses TRBV9 and TRBJ2-3, with D possibly being TRBD1 (6 bases). CDR1 SGDLS and CDR2 YYNGEE come from the germline V gene. The CDR3 loop spans 17 amino acids. V lost 3 bases, J lost 4 bases, and 21 bases lay in between. CDR3 in amino acids: CASSATGLSLSSDTQYF. In DNA form, the CDR3 reads TGTGCCAGCAGCGCCACAGGGTTATCGCTATCATCAGATACGCAGTATTTT.

The J gene is TRBJ2-3, the V gene TRBV27; 9 bases fit TRBD2. The V gene's germline CDR1 is MNHEY and CDR2 SMNVEV (reference sequence). V dropped 8 bases and J dropped 3; count of bases not matched to a gene: 9. The CDR3 is 15 amino acids. CDR3 in DNA: TGTGCCAGCTCCCTGCTGACTAGCGGTACAGATACGCAGTATTTT. Translated: CASSLLTSGTDTQYF.

The gene calls are TRBV30 and TRBJ2-3; 10 bases are shared with TRBD1. Per germline, CDR1 GTSNPN and CDR2 SVGIG (reference sequence). CDR3 size: 13 residues. V lost 5 bases to trimming and J lost 4 bases; unmatched junction nucleotides: 3. The CDR3, as DNA: TGTGCCTGGCGACAGGGGGCCTCAGATACGCAGTATTTT. Its translation: CAWRQGASDTQYF.

CDR3 DNA: TGCGCCAGCAGTGGACTAGCGGGAGGCACAGATACGCAGTATTTT. Its protein product is CASSGLAGGTDTQYF. The chain has TRBV10-2 and TRBJ2-3, with 12 bases identical to TRBD2. The V and J ends lost 4 bases and 1 base, in that order; junction bases with no gene match: 0. The CDR3 extends over 15 amino acids. Germline V gene data show CDR1 as WSHSY and CDR2 as SAAADI.

The rearrangement links TRBV5-1 to TRBJ2-7; 7 bases are shared with TRBD1. The CDR3 totals 15 residues. Germline lookup yields CDR1 SGHRS and CDR2 YFSETQ. V shed 4 bases and J 5 bases; nucleotides not matched to a gene: 12. The CDR3 DNA follows: TGCGCCAGCAGCGCAGTGACAGGGACGCTCCACGAGCAGTACTTC. It codes for CASSAVTGTLHEQYF. The entire variable domain, with the rest obtained from reference TRBV5-1 and TRBJ2-7, is as follows: KAGVTQTPRYLIKTRGQQVTLSCSPISGHRSVSWYQQTPGQGLQFLFEYFSETQRNKGNFPGRFSGRQFSNSRSEMNVSTLELGDSALYLCASSAVTGTLHEQYFGPGTRLTVT.

The rearrangement uses TRBV5-5 and TRBJ2-5; D is unclear. This CDR3 is 13 amino acids long. CDR1 SGHKS and CDR2 YYEKEE come from the germline V gene (reference sequence). Trimming cost V 5 bases and J 3 bases, with 11 bases left between them. CDR3 DNA: TGTGCCAGCAGTTCTCTGCAGGAAGAGACCCAGTACTTC. It yields the protein CASSSLQEETQYF.

V gene TRBV5-1 combines with J gene TRBJ1-3; possibly TRBD1 for D (6 bases). Germline-derived CDR1 and CDR2 are SGHRS and YFSETQ. Deletions cut 3 bases from V and 0 bases from J, with 10 bases between. CDR3 size: 15 residues. The CDR3 sequence is CASSSTGLSGNTIYF. The CDR3 DNA sequence: TGCGCCAGCAGCTCGACAGGCCTCTCTGGAAACACCATATATTTT.

This chain connects TRBV4-1 to TRBJ2-1, with 7 bases matching TRBD2. Germline V gene sequence: CDR1 MGHRA, CDR2 YSYEKL. This CDR3 comprises 15 residues. V lost 1 base to trimming and J lost 3 bases; unmatched junction nucleotides: 3. The CDR3 bases are TGCGCCAGCAGCCAAGGGAGCGGGGTCTACAATGAGCAGTTCTTC. The encoded protein is CASSQGSGVYNEQFF.

The V call is TRBV28, the J call TRBJ2-4; D remains unclear. The CDR3 is 12 amino acids. The V gene lost 3 bases and the J gene lost 7 bases, with 7 bases spanning the gap. The germline gives CDR1 MDHEN, CDR2 SYDVKM. For the CDR3, the DNA is TGTGCCAGCAGTTTCACGGTTAACATTCAGTACTTC. Protein: CASSFTVNIQYF.

In its sample, this clone was seen once. V is TRBV30 and J is TRBJ1-3; 7 bases fit TRBD1. This CDR3 spans 15 amino acids. V gave up 1 base and J gave up 0 bases; unmatched junction bases: 3. Looked up from germline, CDR1 is GTSNPN and CDR2 is SVGIG (reference sequence). The CDR3 protein is CAWSDRGYSGNTIYF. The DNA for the CDR3 is TGTGCCTGGAGTGACAGGGGCTACTCTGGAAACACCATATATTTT.